The T cell receptor beta chain described here comes from a study of cytomegalovirus exposure and HLA in healthy donors. This clone was recorded only once. PCR used 60 Vbeta primers and 13 Jbeta primers. The data were produced by immunoSEQ multiplex PCR, yet TCRdb's version contains in-frame clones alone and is incomplete. The data hold around 93,000 clones, with around three fifths observed a single time. There are 14 residues in the CDR3. CDR1 and CDR2 from the germline V gene are SGHNT and YYREEE (reference sequence). Trimming pared 4 bases from V and 2 bases from J, leaving 12 bases between. The sequence derives from a boy between 10 and 17 years old in good health and CMV-seropositive. Sequenced input: PBMCs. This chain joins TRBV5-4 and TRBJ2-5, with D possibly matching TRBD1 (6 bases). The CDR3 loop is CASSGTGRQETQYF. DNA for the CDR3: TGTGCCAGCAGCGGAACAGGGCGACAAGAGACCCAGTACTTC.